Included here is one T cell receptor (beta chain) sequence, with context. TCRdb keeps only in-frame clones here, not all; method: immunoSEQ multiplex PCR. Of about 110,000 clones listed, around 76% are singletons. This entry comes from a study of T cell responses to AZD1222 COVID-19 vaccine. This CDR3 region has 16 residues. The V end lost 5 bases, the J end lost 4 bases, and 18 bases lay between the germline ends. CDR1 is SGHRS, CDR2 YFSETQ, per germline. The chain has TRBV5-1 and TRBJ2-2; possible D gene TRBD2, 6 bases. The specimen comprised peripheral blood, sampled on day 0 of AZD1222 vaccination. This clonotype was obtained from an adult in good health. Here the CDR3 DNA reads TGCGCCAGCAGAGATCCGGGACCCGGGGGCACCGGGGAGCTGTTTTTT. This sequence encodes CASRDPGPGGTGELFF.